This TCR beta chain was sequenced for a study of T cell repertoires in cytomegalovirus infection. At the level of the study: HLA-B-restricted CMV epitopes that are well studied were used alongside recently identified HLA-C-restricted ones. Indicated by public TCR beta signatures were CMV infection and matching HLA type.

General study results and limits: The ex vivo response was dominated by HLA-C-restricted CMV-specific TCR beta clonotypes. The study identified carriers of CMV plus the relevant HLA from cumulative public TCR beta family frequency.

TCRdb independently ran MiXCR on the reads; one entry per CDR3 protein. The sample yields about 700,000 distinct CDR3 sequences, approximately 33% seen once. Comment on this clonotype: Its antigen is unidentified.

The sequencing used cultured PBMCs, collected from culture after CMV antigen stimulation. This receptor was identified in a human donor in good health (CMV status not recorded). Some clones in this sample may be carry-over from other donors' samples.

CDR3 residues: CAGWGGSRSGNTIYF. CDR3 sequence (DNA): TGTGCCGGCTGGGGTGGTTCGAGGTCTGGAAACACCATATATTTT. The chain links TRBV28 to TRBJ1-3; no firm D call. The germline V gene has CDR1 MDHEN and CDR2 SYDVKM. This CDR3 comprises 15 residues. Trimming left V 11 bases short and J 1 base short, with 18 bases between.